The T cell receptor beta chain described here comes from a study of T cell responses to AZD1222 COVID-19 vaccine. At the level of the study: Second-dose timings of about 4 or about 12 weeks were pooled. Broader study findings: Donors skewed white British and female; clonal diversity was possibly underestimated. Unmutated variant regions are reportedly targeted by nearly half of spike-specific TCRs.

With respect to this clone: Its specificity is unknown.

The table came from immunoSEQ multiplex PCR; TCRdb's copy has only in-frame clones and leaves some out. The sample carries some 90,000 clones, around 90% recorded once. V was cut by 5 bases and J by 3 bases, with 23 bases left in between. Germline CDR1 GTSNPN, CDR2 SVGIG (reference sequence). This CDR3 is built from 17 residues. The chain combines TRBV30 with TRBJ1-5; D remains ambiguous. This sample comprised peripheral blood, obtained on day 0 of AZD1222 vaccination. The receptor comes from an adult in good health. CDR3 in amino acids: CAWGPNGSPAINQPQHF. DNA for the CDR3: TGTGCCTGGGGGCCCAACGGGAGCCCGGCTATCAATCAGCCCCAGCATTTT.